These T cell receptor beta chains were read from a single sample in a study of T-cell memory formation after mild COVID-19. Via MiXCR, TCRdb re-called the 5' RACE reads, giving one row per CDR3 protein. Seen here are 250,000 to 300,000 distinct CDR3 sequences, about 17% observed once, and the top ten hold roughly 24%. The sequenced sample consisted of PBMCs or a T cell subset sorted from them (not recorded which). The receptor set was obtained from a man aged 18 to 30 who had mild COVID-19 (a few samples of this study predate the infection). Cell type and time point are not known. Both conserved end residues are part of each CDR3. The order of the fields is V gene, clone size, J gene, D gene, CDR3 protein, CDR3 DNA. The D gene is left open where the match is weak. The size field is filled for only some rows; it gives once, few, many or a size class.

V: TRBV5-1
size: many
J: TRBJ2-5
D: TRBD1
CDR3: CASARQGQETQYF
DNA: TGCGCCAGCGCCCGACAGGGGCAAGAGACCCAGTACTTC

V: TRBV10-3
size: few
J: TRBJ2-5
D: .
CDR3: CAISESGPLGTQYF
DNA: TGTGCCATCAGTGAGTCAGGTCCCTTGGGGACCCAGTACTTC

V: TRBV12-3/TRBV12-4
size: many
J: TRBJ2-2
D: .
CDR3: CASSLLSTSNTGELFF
DNA: TGTGCCAGCAGTTTATTATCTACTTCGAACACCGGGGAGCTGTTTTTT

V: TRBV7-2
size: few
J: TRBJ1-6
D: TRBD1
CDR3: CASSRTGGILNSPLHF
DNA: TGTGCCAGCAGCAGGACAGGGGGCATTCTAAATTCACCCCTCCACTTT

V: TRBV4-2
size: few
J: TRBJ2-7
D: TRBD1
CDR3: CASSSQDREYEQYF
DNA: TGTGCCAGCAGCTCTCAAGACAGGGAATATGAGCAGTACTTC

V: TRBV4-2
size: many
J: TRBJ2-1
D: .
CDR3: CASSLTRYNEQFF
DNA: TGTGCCAGCAGCCTCACACGGTACAATGAGCAGTTCTTC

V: TRBV4-1
size: .
J: TRBJ2-1
D: .
CDR3: CASSQKQGPNEQFF
DNA: TGCGCCAGCAGCCAAAAACAGGGACCCAATGAGCAGTTCTTC

V: TRBV5-6
size: few
J: TRBJ2-7
D: .
CDR3: CASSLVGERSYEQYF
DNA: TGTGCCAGCAGCTTGGTAGGGGAACGGTCCTACGAGCAGTACTTC

V: TRBV6-6
size: few
J: TRBJ1-5
D: TRBD1
CDR3: CASSYSDPRDRRNQPQHF
DNA: TGTGCCAGCAGTTACTCGGATCCTCGGGACAGGAGGAATCAGCCCCAGCATTTT

V: TRBV7-3
size: .
J: TRBJ1-1
D: .
CDR3: CASSSGTHEAFF
DNA: TGTGCCAGCAGCTCAGGGACACATGAAGCTTTCTTT

V: TRBV15
size: .
J: TRBJ1-6
D: TRBD1
CDR3: CDTSRGGQGGNSPLHF
DNA: TGTGACACCAGCAGGGGTGGACAGGGTGGTAATTCACCCCTCCACTTT

V: TRBV5-1
size: .
J: TRBJ1-6
D: TRBD1
CDR3: CASSRGQGVSNSPLHF
DNA: TGCGCCAGCAGTCGGGGACAGGGGGTGTCTAATTCACCCCTCCACTTT

V: TRBV5-4
size: few
J: TRBJ2-3
D: TRBD1
CDR3: CANIDRGTDTQYF
DNA: TGTGCCAACATCGACAGGGGAACAGATACGCAGTATTTT

V: TRBV2
size: .
J: TRBJ2-5
D: TRBD1
CDR3: CASSDRTGGRKTQYF
DNA: TGTGCCAGCAGTGACAGGACAGGGGGGAGAAAGACCCAGTACTTC

V: TRBV5-1
size: .
J: TRBJ2-3
D: TRBD2
CDR3: CASSFKLAGDTDTQYF
DNA: TGCGCCAGCAGCTTCAAACTAGCGGGGGACACAGATACGCAGTATTTT

V: TRBV9
size: many
J: TRBJ2-5
D: .
CDR3: CASSPRLQETQYF
DNA: TGTGCCAGCAGCCCCCGCCTCCAAGAGACCCAGTACTTC

V: TRBV24-1
size: few
J: TRBJ2-2
D: .
CDR3: CATSALLPRGELFF
DNA: TGTGCCACCAGTGCCCTGCTCCCACGCGGGGAGCTGTTTTTT

V: TRBV3-1
size: .
J: TRBJ2-3
D: .
CDR3: CASSPGTFRDTQYF
DNA: TGTGCCAGCAGCCCCGGGACTTTTAGGGATACGCAGTATTTT

V: TRBV12-3/TRBV12-4
size: few
J: TRBJ2-1
D: .
CDR3: CASSSLRENEQFF
DNA: TGTGCCAGCAGTTCCCTCAGGGAAAATGAGCAGTTCTTC

V: TRBV6-5
size: few
J: TRBJ1-4
D: .
CDR3: CASRPRQTTNEKLFF
DNA: TGTGCCAGCAGACCGCGACAGACAACTAATGAAAAACTGTTTTTT

V: TRBV7-2
size: .
J: TRBJ2-3
D: TRBD2
CDR3: CASRTAGGPDTQYF
DNA: TGTGCCAGTCGGACGGCGGGGGGTCCAGATACGCAGTATTTT

V: TRBV29-1
size: few
J: TRBJ2-5
D: TRBD1
CDR3: CSVEVLDRGETQYF
DNA: TGCAGCGTTGAAGTCCTCGACAGGGGTGAGACCCAGTACTTC

V: TRBV9
size: few
J: TRBJ2-7
D: TRBD1
CDR3: CASSVLAGTGLYEQYF
DNA: TGTGCCAGCAGCGTCCTAGCCGGGACAGGCCTCTACGAGCAGTACTTC

V: TRBV5-5
size: .
J: TRBJ1-1
D: .
CDR3: CASSLEGPEAFF
DNA: TGTGCCAGCAGCTTGGAGGGTCCTGAAGCTTTCTTT

V: TRBV11-2
size: few
J: TRBJ2-1
D: TRBD2
CDR3: CASSLDRTRRAEQFF
DNA: TGTGCCAGCAGCTTAGACCGGACTAGACGGGCTGAGCAGTTCTTC

V: TRBV7-2
size: few
J: TRBJ2-3
D: .
CDR3: CASSVEDFRTDTQYF
DNA: TGTGCCAGCAGCGTAGAAGACTTTCGCACAGATACGCAGTATTTT

V: TRBV6-2/TRBV6-3
size: few
J: TRBJ1-5
D: .
CDR3: CASRYEQGVNQPQHF
DNA: TGTGCCAGCAGGTACGAACAGGGTGTGAATCAGCCCCAGCATTTT

V: TRBV5-1
size: .
J: TRBJ2-1
D: .
CDR3: CASSLGPALGMGMQFF
DNA: TGCGCCAGCAGCTTGGGTCCGGCCCTAGGTATGGGTATGCAGTTCTTC

V: TRBV11-3
size: .
J: TRBJ2-2
D: TRBD2
CDR3: CASSDGGAGELFF
DNA: TGTGCCAGCAGCGATGGGGGGGCCGGGGAGCTGTTTTTT

V: TRBV29-1
size: few
J: TRBJ2-7
D: TRBD1
CDR3: CSVEDDRDYEQYF
DNA: TGCAGCGTTGAAGATGACAGGGACTACGAGCAGTACTTC

V: TRBV29-1
size: many
J: TRBJ2-2
D: .
CDR3: CSVGGFEGWSGELFF
DNA: TGCAGCGTTGGAGGGTTTGAAGGGTGGAGCGGGGAGCTGTTTTTT

V: TRBV7-2
size: few
J: TRBJ2-4
D: TRBD1
CDR3: CASSQQGMFGDIQYF
DNA: TGTGCCAGCAGCCAACAGGGGATGTTTGGGGACATTCAGTACTTC